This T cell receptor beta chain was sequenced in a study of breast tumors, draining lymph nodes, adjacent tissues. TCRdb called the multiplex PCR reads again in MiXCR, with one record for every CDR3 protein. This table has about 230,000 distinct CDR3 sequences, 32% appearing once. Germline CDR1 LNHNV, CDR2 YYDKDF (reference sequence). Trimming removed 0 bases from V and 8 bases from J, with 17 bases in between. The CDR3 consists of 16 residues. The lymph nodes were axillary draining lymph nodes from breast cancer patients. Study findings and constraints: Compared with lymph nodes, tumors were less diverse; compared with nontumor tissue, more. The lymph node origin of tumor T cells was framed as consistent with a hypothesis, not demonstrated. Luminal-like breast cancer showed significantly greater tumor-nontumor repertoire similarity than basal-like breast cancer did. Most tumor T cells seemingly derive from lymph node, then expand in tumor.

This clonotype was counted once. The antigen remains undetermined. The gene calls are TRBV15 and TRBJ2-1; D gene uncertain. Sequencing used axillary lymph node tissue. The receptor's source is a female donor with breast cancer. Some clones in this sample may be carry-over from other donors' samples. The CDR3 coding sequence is TGTGCCACCAGCAGAGACGCCAGTAAAACGAGGTATGAGCAGTTCTTC. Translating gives CATSRDASKTRYEQFF.